This T cell receptor beta chain stems from a study of regulatory T cells in long-lasting Graves disease. The study, taken as a whole, reports: Gene preferences differed: TRBV28, TRBJ1-2, TRBJ2-5 in persistent cases.

Regarding time point: persistent/refractory GD, antithyroid drugs over 5 years with positive TRAb. Extracted PBMC RNA gave rise to the TCR library. This clonotype was observed many times. Its specificity is unknown. The CDR3 contains 12 residues. Germline lookup yields CDR1 MDHEN and CDR2 SYDVKM. V lost 4 bases to trimming and J lost 8 bases; unmatched junction nucleotides: 1. To make TCR beta libraries, researchers used iRepertoire HTBI primers and Arm-PCR of CDR3 regions. MiXCR, run by TCRdb on the multiplex PCR reads, gives a single entry per CDR3 protein. The sample gives 350,000 to 500,000 distinct CDR3 sequences, under 25% of which show up once; roughly an eighth is in the top ten.

The receptor's source is a female donor with Graves disease. This specimen consisted of peripheral blood mononuclear cells (PBMCs), obtained when the disease was refractory, from a patient treated with antithyroid drugs. This rearrangement joins TRBV28 to TRBJ2-5, with 10 nucleotides matching TRBD1. CDR3 in DNA: TGTGCCAGCAGTTGGGACAGGGGAACCCAGTACTTC. Translating gives CASSWDRGTQYF.